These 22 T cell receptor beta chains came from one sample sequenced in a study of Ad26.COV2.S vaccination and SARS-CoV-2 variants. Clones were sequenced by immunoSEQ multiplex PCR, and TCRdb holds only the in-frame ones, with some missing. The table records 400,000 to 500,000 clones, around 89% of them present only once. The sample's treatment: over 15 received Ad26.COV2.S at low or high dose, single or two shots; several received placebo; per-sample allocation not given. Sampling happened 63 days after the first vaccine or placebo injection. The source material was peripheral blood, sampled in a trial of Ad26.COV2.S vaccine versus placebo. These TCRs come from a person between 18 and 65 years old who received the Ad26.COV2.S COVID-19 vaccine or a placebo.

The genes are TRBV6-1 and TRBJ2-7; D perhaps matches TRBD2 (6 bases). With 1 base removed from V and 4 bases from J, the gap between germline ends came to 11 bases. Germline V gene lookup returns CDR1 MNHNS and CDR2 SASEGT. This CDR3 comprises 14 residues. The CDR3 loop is CASSEGGEWYEQYF. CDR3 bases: TGTGCCAGCAGTGAAGGCGGGGAGTGGTACGAGCAGTACTTC.

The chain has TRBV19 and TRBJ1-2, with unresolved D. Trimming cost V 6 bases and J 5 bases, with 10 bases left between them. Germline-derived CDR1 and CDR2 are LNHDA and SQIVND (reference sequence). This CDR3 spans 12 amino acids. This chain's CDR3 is CASRPTGYGYTF. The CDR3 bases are TGTGCCAGTAGACCGACGGGGTATGGCTACACCTTC. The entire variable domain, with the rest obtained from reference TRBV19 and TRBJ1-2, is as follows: DGGITQSPKYLFRKEGQNVTLSCEQNLNHDAMYWYRQDPGQGLRLIYYSQIVNDFQKGDIAEGYSVSREKKESFPLTVTSAQKNPTAFYLCASRPTGYGYTFGSGTRLTVV.

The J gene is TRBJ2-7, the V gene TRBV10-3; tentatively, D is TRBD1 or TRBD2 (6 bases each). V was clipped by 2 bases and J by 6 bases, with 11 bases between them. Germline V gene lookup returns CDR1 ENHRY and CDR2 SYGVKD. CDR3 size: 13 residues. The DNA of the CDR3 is TGTGCCATCAGTGAGATGGAGGGGGGCGAGCAGTACTTC. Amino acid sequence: CAISEMEGGEQYF.

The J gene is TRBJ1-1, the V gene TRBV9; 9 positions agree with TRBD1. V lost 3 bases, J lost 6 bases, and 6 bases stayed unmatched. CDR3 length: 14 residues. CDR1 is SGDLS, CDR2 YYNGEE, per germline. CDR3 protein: CASSGLQGAAEAFF. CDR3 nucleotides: TGTGCCAGCAGCGGATTACAGGGGGCGGCTGAAGCTTTCTTT. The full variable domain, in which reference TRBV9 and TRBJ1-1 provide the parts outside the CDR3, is DSGVTQTPKHLITATGQRVTLRCSPRSGDLSVYWYQQSLDQGLQFLIQYYNGEERAKGNILERFSAQQFPDLHSELNLSSLELGDSALYFCASSGLQGAAEAFFGQGTRLTVV.

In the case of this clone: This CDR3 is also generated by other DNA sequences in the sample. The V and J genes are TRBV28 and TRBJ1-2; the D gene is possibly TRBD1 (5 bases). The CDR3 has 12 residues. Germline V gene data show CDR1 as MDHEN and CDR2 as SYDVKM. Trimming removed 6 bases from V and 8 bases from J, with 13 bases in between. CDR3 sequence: CASSLRGYGYTF. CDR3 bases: TGTGCCAGCAGCCTTAGGGGTTACGGCTACACCTTC.

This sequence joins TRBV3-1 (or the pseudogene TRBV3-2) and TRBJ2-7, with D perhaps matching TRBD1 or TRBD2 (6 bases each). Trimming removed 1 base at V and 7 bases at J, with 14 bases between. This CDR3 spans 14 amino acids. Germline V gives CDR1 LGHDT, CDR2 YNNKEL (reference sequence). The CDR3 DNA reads TGTGCCAGCAGCCAAGGAGGGGGGCTGGGGGAGCAGTACTTC. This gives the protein CASSQGGGLGEQYF.

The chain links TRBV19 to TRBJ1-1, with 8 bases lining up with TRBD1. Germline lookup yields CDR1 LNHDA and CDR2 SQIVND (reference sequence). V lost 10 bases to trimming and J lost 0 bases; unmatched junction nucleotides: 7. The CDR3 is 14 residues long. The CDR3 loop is CATDRGLMNTEAFF. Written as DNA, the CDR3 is TGTGCCACCGACAGGGGCCTCATGAACACTGAAGCTTTCTTT.

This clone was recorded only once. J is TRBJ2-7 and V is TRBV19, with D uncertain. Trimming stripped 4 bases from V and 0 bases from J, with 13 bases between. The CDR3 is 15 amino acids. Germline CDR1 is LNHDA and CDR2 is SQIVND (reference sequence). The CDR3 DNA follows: TGTGCCAGTAGTACTCCCGTGGGCCGCTCCTACGAGCAGTACTTC. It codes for CASSTPVGRSYEQYF.

The CDR3 bases are TGTGCCAGCAGCTTATATGCACAGGCCTCCTACGAGCAGTACTTC. Amino acid sequence: CASSLYAQASYEQYF. The chain uses TRBV7-2 and TRBJ2-7; maybe TRBD1 (5 bases). Germline V gives CDR1 SGHTA, CDR2 FQGNSA. CDR3 length: 15 residues. The V and J ends lost 2 bases and 0 bases respectively, with 11 bases between them.

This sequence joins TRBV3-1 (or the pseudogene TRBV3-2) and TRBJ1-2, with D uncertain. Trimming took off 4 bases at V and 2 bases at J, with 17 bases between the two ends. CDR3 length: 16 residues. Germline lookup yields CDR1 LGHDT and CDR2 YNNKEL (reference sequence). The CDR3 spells CASSPFLDTINYGYTF. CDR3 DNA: TGTGCCAGCAGCCCATTCCTAGACACGATCAACTATGGCTACACCTTC.

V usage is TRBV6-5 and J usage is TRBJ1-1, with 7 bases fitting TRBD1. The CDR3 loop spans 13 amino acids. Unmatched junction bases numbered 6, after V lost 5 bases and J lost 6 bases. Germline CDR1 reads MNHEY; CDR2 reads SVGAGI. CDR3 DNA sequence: TGTGCCAGCAGTCCCCAGGGGGAGGCTGAAGCTTTCTTT. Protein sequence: CASSPQGEAEAFF.

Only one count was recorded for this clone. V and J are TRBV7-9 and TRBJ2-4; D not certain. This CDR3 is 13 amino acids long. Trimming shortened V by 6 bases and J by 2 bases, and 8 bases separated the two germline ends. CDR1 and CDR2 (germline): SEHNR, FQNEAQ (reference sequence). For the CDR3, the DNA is TGTGCCAGCAGTCCGCTCCCCAAAAACATTCAGTACTTC. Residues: CASSPLPKNIQYF.

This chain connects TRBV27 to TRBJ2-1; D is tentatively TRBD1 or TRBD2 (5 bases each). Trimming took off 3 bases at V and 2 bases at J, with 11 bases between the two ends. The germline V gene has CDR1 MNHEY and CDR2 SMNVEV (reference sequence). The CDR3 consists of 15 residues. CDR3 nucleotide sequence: TGTGCCAGCAGTTTTGGGGGTTACACCTACAATGAGCAGTTCTTC. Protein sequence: CASSFGGYTYNEQFF.

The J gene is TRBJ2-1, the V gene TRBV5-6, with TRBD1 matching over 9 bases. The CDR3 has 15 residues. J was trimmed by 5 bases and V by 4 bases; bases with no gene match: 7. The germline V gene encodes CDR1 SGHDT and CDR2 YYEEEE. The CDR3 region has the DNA TGTGCCAGCAGCGCTACAGGGGGCGTCCACAATGAGCAGTTCTTC. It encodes CASSATGGVHNEQFF. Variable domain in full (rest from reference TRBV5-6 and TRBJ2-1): DAGVTQSPTHLIKTRGQQVTLRCSPKSGHDTVSWYQQALGQGPQFIFQYYEEEERQRGNFPDRFSGHQFPNYSSELNVNALLLGDSALYLCASSATGGVHNEQFFGPGTRLTVL.

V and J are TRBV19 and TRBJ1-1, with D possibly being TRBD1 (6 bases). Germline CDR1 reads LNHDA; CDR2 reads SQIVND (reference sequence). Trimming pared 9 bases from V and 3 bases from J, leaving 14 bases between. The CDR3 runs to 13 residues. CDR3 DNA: TGTGCCAGCTCCCAGGGGAGGGACACTGAAGCTTTCTTT. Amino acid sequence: CASSQGRDTEAFF.

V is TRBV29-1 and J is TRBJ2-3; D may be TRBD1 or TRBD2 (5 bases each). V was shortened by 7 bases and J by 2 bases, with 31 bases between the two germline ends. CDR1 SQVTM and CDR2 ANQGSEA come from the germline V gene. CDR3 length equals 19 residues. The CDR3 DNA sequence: TGCAGCGCCAGGGATCCCACGAAAGCGGAATGGGGATACACAGATACGCAGTATTTT. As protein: CSARDPTKAEWGYTDTQYF.

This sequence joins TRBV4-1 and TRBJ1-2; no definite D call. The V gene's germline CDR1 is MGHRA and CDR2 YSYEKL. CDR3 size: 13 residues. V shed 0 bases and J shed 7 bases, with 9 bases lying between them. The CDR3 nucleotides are TGCGCCAGCAGCCAAGATGGGCGCAGTGGCTACACCTTC. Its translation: CASSQDGRSGYTF.

The CDR3 region has the DNA TGTGCCAGCAGCTTACTACAGGGGACTGAAGCTTTCTTT. Translated, it gives CASSLLQGTEAFF. V gene TRBV7-9 combines with J gene TRBJ1-1, with 7 bases aligning to TRBD1. The germline V gene has CDR1 SEHNR and CDR2 FQNEAQ (reference sequence). Germline trimming cut 2 bases from V and 5 bases from J; bases unmatched to any gene: 2. The CDR3 is 13 residues long.

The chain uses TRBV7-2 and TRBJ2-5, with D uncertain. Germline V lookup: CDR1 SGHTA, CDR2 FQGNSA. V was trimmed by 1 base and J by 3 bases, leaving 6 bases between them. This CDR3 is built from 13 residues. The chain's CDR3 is CASSLGWKETQYF. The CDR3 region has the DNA TGTGCCAGCAGCTTAGGATGGAAAGAGACCCAGTACTTC.

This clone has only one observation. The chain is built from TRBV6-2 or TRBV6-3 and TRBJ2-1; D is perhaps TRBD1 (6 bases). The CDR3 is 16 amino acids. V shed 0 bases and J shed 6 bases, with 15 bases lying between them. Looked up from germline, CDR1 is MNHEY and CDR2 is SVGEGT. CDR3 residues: CASSYSEARGFNEQFF. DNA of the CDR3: TGTGCCAGCAGTTACTCGGAGGCAAGGGGGTTCAATGAGCAGTTCTTC.

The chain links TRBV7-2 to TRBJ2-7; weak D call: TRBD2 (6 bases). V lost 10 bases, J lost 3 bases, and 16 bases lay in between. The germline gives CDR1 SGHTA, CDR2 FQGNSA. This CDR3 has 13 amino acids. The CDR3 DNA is TGTGCCACCGGCGGGGCTTCCGGCTACGAGCAGTACTTC. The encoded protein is CATGGASGYEQYF.

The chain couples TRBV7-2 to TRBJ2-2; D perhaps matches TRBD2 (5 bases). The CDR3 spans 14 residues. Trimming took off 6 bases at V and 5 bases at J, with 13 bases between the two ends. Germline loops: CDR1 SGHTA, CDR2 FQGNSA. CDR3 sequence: CASSPGMGTGELFF. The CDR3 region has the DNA TGTGCCAGCAGTCCCGGGATGGGTACCGGGGAGCTGTTTTTT.